The 5 T cell receptor beta chains below come from one sample, sequenced in a study of T cell repertoires in cytomegalovirus infection. Each CDR3 protein gets one entry after TCRdb re-called the reads with MiXCR. The repertoire holds 560,000 or so distinct CDR3 sequences, 16% seen once, with 20% to 30% in the top ten. The sample was CD8+ T cells from PBMCs. Receptor source: a human donor in good health (CMV status not recorded). Some clones in this sample may be carry-over from other donors' samples.

This clonotype was observed many times. The V call is TRBV12-3 or TRBV12-4, the J call TRBJ1-1; D possibly corresponds to TRBD1 (6 bases). CDR3 length: 17 residues. With 6 bases removed from V and 2 bases from J, the gap between germline ends came to 22 bases. The CDR3 coding sequence is TGTGCCAGCAGCCAAACAGGGAACCGAAGGGGAAACACTGAAGCTTTCTTT. It codes for CASSQTGNRRGNTEAFF.

The chain uses TRBV5-5 and TRBJ2-7; no clear D. Germline V gene data show CDR1 as SGHKS and CDR2 as YYEKEE (reference sequence). Trimming removed 2 bases from V and 3 bases from J, with 9 bases in between. The CDR3 length is 13 residues. The CDR3 sequence: CASSFGRHYEQYF. CDR3 nucleotides: TGTGCCAGCAGCTTTGGACGGCACTACGAGCAGTACTTC. Filled out from reference TRBV5-5 and TRBJ2-7, the complete variable domain reads DAGVTQSPTHLIKTRGQQVTLRCSPISGHKSVSWYQQVLGQGPQFIFQYYEKEERGRGNFPDRFSARQFPNYSSELNVNALLLGDSALYLCASSFGRHYEQYFGPGTRLTVT.

This clonotype was found many times. The chain employs TRBV28 and TRBJ2-7; TRBD1 might be the D (6 bases). The germline gives CDR1 MDHEN, CDR2 SYDVKM. V was pared by 7 bases and J by 3 bases, with 19 bases between. The CDR3 runs 15 residues. The CDR3 nucleotides read TGTGCCAGCACTTTTCTCCTGACAGGCGACTACGAGCAGTACTTC. It yields the protein CASTFLLTGDYEQYF.

The V gene is TRBV2, the J gene TRBJ2-2; 7 positions match TRBD1. CDR1 and CDR2 (germline): SNHLY, FYNNEI. CDR3 length equals 14 residues. V lost 7 bases to trimming and J lost 5 bases; unmatched junction nucleotides: 7. This CDR3 reads CASKGAPSTGELFF. For the CDR3, the DNA is TGTGCCAGCAAGGGGGCCCCTTCAACCGGGGAGCTGTTTTTT.

This clonotype was seen a few times. The rearrangement links TRBV6-2 or TRBV6-3 to TRBJ1-1, with D unclear. The CDR3 has 16 amino acids. Germline lookup yields CDR1 MNHEY and CDR2 SVGEGT. V shed 0 bases and J shed 1 base, with 12 bases lying between them. CDR3 sequence (DNA): TGTGCCAGCAGTTACTCTTTTTGGGATGGGAACACTGAAGCTTTCTTT. Encoded protein: CASSYSFWDGNTEAFF.